The sequence of this T cell receptor beta chain was determined in a study of T cell responses to AZD1222 COVID-19 vaccine. CDR3 length equals 15 residues. V was clipped by 1 base and J by 3 bases, with 13 bases between them. The germline V gene encodes CDR1 MGHRA and CDR2 YSYEKL. The repertoire was sequenced with immunoSEQ multiplex PCR; TCRdb's copy has only in-frame clones and lacks some. The table has 80,000 or so clones, roughly 80% seen once. The source was peripheral blood, collected on day 0 of AZD1222 vaccination. The chain recombines TRBV4-1 with TRBJ2-7; D assignment may be TRBD1 or TRBD2 (5 bases each). The TCR comes from an adult in good health. CDR3 DNA sequence: TGCGCCAGCAGCCAAGCGGTGGGGGTTTTCTACGAGCAGTACTTC. Translating gives CASSQAVGVFYEQYF.